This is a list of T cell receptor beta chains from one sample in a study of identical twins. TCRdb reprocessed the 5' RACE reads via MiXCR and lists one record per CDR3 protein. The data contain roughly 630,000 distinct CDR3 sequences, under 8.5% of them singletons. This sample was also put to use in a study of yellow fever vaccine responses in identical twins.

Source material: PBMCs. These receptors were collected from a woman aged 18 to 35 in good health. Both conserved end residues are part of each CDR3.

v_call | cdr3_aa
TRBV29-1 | CSVSSGTGGYEQYF
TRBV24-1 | CATSEVIGEQFF
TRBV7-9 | CASSEGAQDTGELFF
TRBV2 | CASSWGSYYGYTF
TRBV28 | CASSTGGSYNEQFF
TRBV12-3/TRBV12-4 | CASSYDRTYEQYF
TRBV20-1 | CSAKAQREVVGEQFF
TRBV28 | CASSLMSGGFYNEQFF
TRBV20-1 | CSAIPPSGANVLTF
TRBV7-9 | CASSPRQIAKNIQYF
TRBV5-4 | CASSVVVGRRETQYF
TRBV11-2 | CASSLSTSSGNTIYF
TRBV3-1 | CASSQGMAGDYGYTF
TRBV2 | CASSEVYSGANVLTF
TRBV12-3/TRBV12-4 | CASSFFSGDNEQFF
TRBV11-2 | CASSLRPPARGYEQYF
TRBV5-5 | CASSLREGSPHGETQYF
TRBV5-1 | CASKTGTEVQETQYF
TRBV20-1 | CSAILAGGPYEQYF
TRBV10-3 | CAAGRGTDTQYF
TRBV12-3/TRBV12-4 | CASSFRRGNQPQHF
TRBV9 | CASSATGSEAFF
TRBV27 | CASSPTGLLYGYTF
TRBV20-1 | CSARDIGESSYEQYF
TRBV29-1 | CSTEREGRETQYF
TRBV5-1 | CASSLGGGGGYEQYF
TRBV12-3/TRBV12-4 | CASSPRTGPSGYTF
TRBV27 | CASSPGLAGGPVDEQFF
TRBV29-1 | CSVEVDRTYNEQFF
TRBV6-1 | CASRDTVYNEQFF
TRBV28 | CASRQGARNEQFF
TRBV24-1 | CATSDQDRGTDTQYF
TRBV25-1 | CASSEHHNYGYTF